The 10 T cell receptor beta chains below all came from one sample that was sequenced in a study of regulatory T cells in long-lasting Graves disease. Time point denoted: newly diagnosed GD, antithyroid drugs for less than 3 months. Following extraction of RNA from PBMCs, that RNA was used to make the TCR library. Libraries of TCR beta came from iRepertoire HTBI primers plus Arm-PCR of CDR3 regions. TCRdb fed the multiplex PCR reads into MiXCR, producing one record per CDR3 protein. The table shows about 220,000 distinct CDR3 sequences, with roughly 20% occurring only once. The data also belong to a second study, concerning T cells in Graves' hyperthyroidism and ophthalmopathy.

The sequencing here drew on peripheral blood mononuclear cells (PBMCs), taken at new diagnosis, from a patient treated with antithyroid drugs. The receptors were sampled from a woman in her 30s with Graves disease.

This clonotype was seen many times. The V call is TRBV15, the J call TRBJ2-1; D tentatively fits TRBD1 or TRBD2 (5 bases each). The CDR3 totals 14 residues. Trimming pared 9 bases from V and 3 bases from J, leaving 15 bases between. Germline CDR1 is LNHNV and CDR2 is YYDKDF (reference sequence). The DNA for the CDR3 is TGTGCCACGATCCGGGACGAGAACTACAATGAGCAGTTCTTC. Its translation is CATIRDENYNEQFF.

This clonotype occurred many times. One end of the junction does not line up with germline, which may come from a read error. This chain links TRBV5-1 with TRBJ1-4; 9 bases match TRBD1. CDR1 is SGHRS, CDR2 YFSETQ, per germline. The CDR3 sequence is 14 residues long. The CDR3 reads CASSQGQGSEKLFF. CDR3 sequence (DNA): TGTGCCAGCAGCCAGGGACAGGGAAGCGAAAAACTGTTTTTT.

Concerning this clonotype: This could be a read error, since a much larger clone is one nucleotide away. This chain joins TRBV4-2 and TRBJ2-1; possible D gene TRBD2, 6 bases. From germline, CDR1 is LGHNA and CDR2 YNFKEQ. The CDR3 has 15 amino acids. The CDR3 spells CASSSGTGVYNEQSF. DNA of the CDR3: TGTGCCAGCAGCTCCGGGACTGGCGTCTACAATGAGCAGTCCTTC.

This clonotype occurred many times. J is TRBJ2-2 and V is TRBV18; TRBD1 aligns across 7 bases. Germline-derived CDR1 and CDR2 are KGHSH and LQKENI. There are 16 residues in the CDR3. Trimming at V came to 6 bases and at J to 3 bases, leaving 10 bases not matched to a gene. The CDR3 reads CASSSRQGAHTGELFF. CDR3 nucleotides: TGTGCCAGCTCCAGTCGACAGGGCGCTCACACCGGGGAGCTGTTTTTT.

This clonotype was detected ten times or more. V is TRBV20-1 and J is TRBJ2-3; 9 bases match TRBD2. The CDR3 contains 17 residues. Germline trimming cut 5 bases from V and 3 bases from J; bases unmatched to any gene: 15. Germline lookup yields CDR1 DFQATT and CDR2 SNEGSKA (reference sequence). The DNA of the CDR3 is TGCAGTGCTGGCCCCCAACTTAGCGGGAGAAGGACAGATACGCAGTATTTT. It translates to CSAGPQLSGRRTDTQYF.

The chain joins TRBV30 to TRBJ1-5; the D gene is possibly TRBD1 (5 bases). CDR1 and CDR2 (germline): GTSNPN, SVGIG (reference sequence). The CDR3 is 14 residues long. V was shortened by 0 bases and J by 5 bases, with 11 bases between the two germline ends. Here the CDR3 reads CAWSVRGGDQPQHF. CDR3 nucleotides: TGTGCCTGGAGTGTAAGGGGAGGTGATCAGCCCCAGCATTTT.

This clonotype was seen a few times. The chain couples TRBV6-2 or TRBV6-3 to TRBJ1-5; D is unresolved. The CDR3 contains 14 residues. With 2 bases removed from V and 3 bases from J, the gap between germline ends came to 8 bases. The V gene's germline CDR1 is MNHEY and CDR2 SVGEGT. The CDR3 here is CASSYSSTNQPQHF. Here the CDR3 DNA reads TGTGCCAGCAGTTACAGCTCGACCAATCAGCCCCAGCATTTT.

The table lists this clonotype with many counts. The chain joins TRBV7-9 to TRBJ2-1; D perhaps matches TRBD2 (5 bases). Germline CDR1 is SEHNR and CDR2 is FQNEAQ (reference sequence). Trimming left V 1 base short and J 4 bases short, with 14 bases between. This CDR3 region has 16 residues. This CDR3 reads CASSLVGAEEYNEQFF. Written as DNA, the CDR3 is TGTGCCAGCAGCTTAGTGGGAGCCGAAGAATACAATGAGCAGTTCTTC.

This clonotype was picked up many times. The chain joins TRBV15 to TRBJ2-5; D not resolved. The germline V gene encodes CDR1 LNHNV and CDR2 YYDKDF (reference sequence). The CDR3 contains 15 residues. Deletions cut 3 bases from V and 1 base from J, with 12 bases between. This chain's CDR3 is CATSSDNRVQETQYF. The CDR3, as DNA: TGTGCCACCAGCAGTGATAATAGGGTCCAAGAGACCCAGTACTTC.

This clonotype has ten or more counts. This sequence joins TRBV12-3 or TRBV12-4 and TRBJ2-1, with D unresolved. V was shortened by 5 bases and J by 0 bases, with 11 bases between the two germline ends. The CDR3 is 15 residues long. The CDR3 nucleotides read TGTGCCAGCAGTAGACACTCCGTCTCCTACAATGAGCAGTTCTTC. Its translation is CASSRHSVSYNEQFF.